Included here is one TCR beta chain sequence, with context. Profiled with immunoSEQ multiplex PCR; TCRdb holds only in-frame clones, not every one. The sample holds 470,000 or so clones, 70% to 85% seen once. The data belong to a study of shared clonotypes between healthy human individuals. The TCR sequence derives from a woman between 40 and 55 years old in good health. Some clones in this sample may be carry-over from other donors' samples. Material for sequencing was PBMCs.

The CDR3 DNA sequence: TGCGCCAGCAGCCTGGGACAAAGGTACAATGAGCAGTTCTTC. This sequence encodes CASSLGQRYNEQFF. This chain joins TRBV4-3 and TRBJ2-1; weak D call: TRBD1 (6 bases). This CDR3 contains 14 residues. With 4 bases removed from V and 4 bases from J, the gap between germline ends came to 11 bases. Germline V lookup: CDR1 LGHNA, CDR2 YSLEER.